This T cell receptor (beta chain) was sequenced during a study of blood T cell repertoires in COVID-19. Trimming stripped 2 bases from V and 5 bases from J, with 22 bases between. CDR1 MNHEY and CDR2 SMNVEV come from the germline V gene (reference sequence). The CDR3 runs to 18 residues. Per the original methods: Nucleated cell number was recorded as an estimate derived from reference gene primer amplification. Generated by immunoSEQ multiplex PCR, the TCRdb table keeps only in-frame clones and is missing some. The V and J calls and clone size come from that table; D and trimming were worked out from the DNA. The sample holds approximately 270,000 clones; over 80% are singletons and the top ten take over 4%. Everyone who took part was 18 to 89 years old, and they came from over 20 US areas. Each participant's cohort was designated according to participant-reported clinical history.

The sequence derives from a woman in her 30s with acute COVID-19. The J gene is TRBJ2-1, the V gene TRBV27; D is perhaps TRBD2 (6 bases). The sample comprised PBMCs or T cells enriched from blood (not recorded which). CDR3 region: CASSLGLDYITSNNEQFF. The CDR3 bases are TGTGCCAGCAGTTTAGGATTGGACTATATCACCTCTAACAATGAGCAGTTCTTC.